This entry lists 13 T cell receptor beta chains sequenced from one sample in a study of response to subunit inactivated influenza vaccine. TCRdb itself ran the RT-PCR reads through MiXCR, one entry per CDR3 protein. The sample contains about 700,000 distinct CDR3 sequences, 15% to 17% of which appear only once. The sequenced sample was PBMCs from blood, obtained 11 to 12 days after vaccination. These TCRs come from a middle-aged man who received an inactivated influenza vaccine.

This sequence joins TRBV10-3 and TRBJ2-1, with 12 positions matching TRBD2. The germline CDR1 and CDR2 sequences are ENHRY and SYGVKD. J lost 5 bases, V lost 6 bases, and 8 bases had no gene match. The CDR3 covers 16 residues. In DNA form, the CDR3 reads TGTGCCATCAGATCGACTAGCGGGAGAACAAACAATGAGCAGTTCTTC. Its translation is CAIRSTSGRTNNEQFF.

The rearrangement links TRBV6-1 to TRBJ2-7; no clear D gene. CDR3 length equals 13 residues. CDR1 is MNHNS and CDR2 is SASEGT in the germline V gene. Trimming removed 5 bases at V and 3 bases at J, with 11 bases between. The CDR3 nucleotides are TGTGCCAGCAGTAAGACAACCTACTACGAGCAGTACTTC. Protein sequence: CASSKTTYYEQYF.

This clonotype was detected ten times or more. The V call is TRBV4-2, the J call TRBJ1-1; D remains unclear. Germline V gene data show CDR1 as LGHNA and CDR2 as YNFKEQ. V was trimmed by 0 bases and J by 1 base, leaving 6 bases between them. The CDR3 is 14 amino acids. Written as DNA, the CDR3 is TGTGCCAGCAGCCAAGACTCGAAGAACACTGAAGCTTTCTTT. This codes for CASSQDSKNTEAFF.

This chain links TRBV12-3 or TRBV12-4 with TRBJ2-7; D might be TRBD1 (5 bases). The CDR3 extends over 12 amino acids. The germline V and J ends were trimmed by 2 bases and 6 bases, with 8 bases remaining between them. The CDR3 DNA sequence: TGTGCCAGCAGTTTACCAGGGCGCGAGCAGTACTTC. It is translated as CASSLPGREQYF.

The chain couples TRBV6-2 or TRBV6-3 to TRBJ2-1, with 9 bases lining up with TRBD2. Germline values: CDR1 MNHEY, CDR2 SVGEGT. This CDR3 is built from 16 residues. V dropped 0 bases and J dropped 7; count of bases not matched to a gene: 7. This chain's CDR3 is CASSYSASGRTNEQFF. The CDR3 nucleotides read TGTGCCAGCAGTTACTCGGCCAGCGGGAGGACTAATGAGCAGTTCTTC.

V usage is TRBV10-3 and J usage is TRBJ2-3; possible D gene TRBD1, 5 bases. The CDR3 length is 16 residues. CDR1 is ENHRY and CDR2 is SYGVKD in the germline V gene. Trimming removed 6 bases at V and 6 bases at J, with 22 bases between. DNA of the CDR3: TGTGCCATCAGCTCCTCGACAGACGCAGGGAAGGATACGCAGTATTTT. Translating gives CAISSSTDAGKDTQYF.

At least ten counts were recorded for this clonotype. The chain uses TRBV7-2 and TRBJ2-5; 9 positions agree with TRBD2. The germline CDR1 and CDR2 sequences are SGHTA and FQGNSA. V lost 6 bases and J lost 4; bases outside the gene matches: 6. The CDR3 is made up of 14 amino acids. The CDR3 DNA is TGTGCCAGCAGTCTCATACTAGCGGGAGAGACCCAGTACTTC. Translation: CASSLILAGETQYF.

In nucleotides, the CDR3 is TGTGCCAGCAGCTCCCTCGCTGCTATAGGGACCCAGTACTTC. Protein: CASSSLAAIGTQYF. This chain uses TRBV5-6 with TRBJ2-5; D not certain. Germline V gives CDR1 SGHDT, CDR2 YYEEEE. V lost 3 bases and J lost 7, with 16 bases in between. This CDR3 region has 14 residues.

This clonotype was picked up a small number of times. The rearrangement links TRBV12-3 or TRBV12-4 to TRBJ2-3; 9 bases match TRBD2. The V segment lost 4 bases and the J segment 3 bases; nucleotides outside the gene matches: 8. The CDR3 has 16 residues. CDR3 in amino acids: CASSYRAGGGTDTQYF. DNA for the CDR3: TGTGCCAGCAGTTACCGTGCGGGGGGGGGGACAGATACGCAGTATTTT.

The gene calls are TRBV12-3 or TRBV12-4 and TRBJ2-7; 11 bases are shared with TRBD2. J was trimmed by 3 bases and V by 6 bases; bases with no gene match: 7. There are 15 residues in the CDR3. As DNA, the CDR3 is TGTGCCAGCAGCTGGAGACTAGCGGGGCACTACGAGCAGTACTTC. Translated: CASSWRLAGHYEQYF.

The chain's CDR3 is CASHATGELFF. The CDR3, as DNA: TGTGCCAGCCACGCCACCGGGGAGCTGTTTTTT. The chain couples TRBV5-5 to TRBJ2-2, with D hard to call. The CDR3 contains 11 residues. Germline CDR1 SGHKS, CDR2 YYEKEE (reference sequence). Between the trimmed V and J ends, which lost 7 bases and 4 bases, there was a span of 5 bases.

The V and J genes are TRBV20-1 and TRBJ1-6; D unclear. The CDR3 is made up of 14 amino acids. Germline V gene data show CDR1 as DFQATT and CDR2 as SNEGSKA (reference sequence). V lost 0 bases and J 6 bases, leaving 9 bases between the germline ends. The CDR3 region is CSARDPRINSPLHF. The CDR3 DNA is TGCAGTGCTAGAGATCCCCGGATTAATTCACCCCTCCACTTT.

This clonotype was observed a few times. This CDR3 is CASLRGTEETQYF. The CDR3 DNA reads as TGTGCCAGCTTACGGGGGACGGAAGAGACCCAGTACTTC. This chain joins TRBV18 and TRBJ2-5, with TRBD2 as a possible D gene (6 bases). V lost 7 bases and J 3 bases, leaving 12 bases between the germline ends. The germline gives CDR1 KGHSH, CDR2 LQKENI. The CDR3 loop spans 13 amino acids. The full variable domain, in which reference TRBV18 and TRBJ2-5 provide the parts outside the CDR3, is NAGVMQNPRHLVRRRGQEARLRCSPMKGHSHVYWYRQLPEEGLKFMVYLQKENIIDESGMPKERFSAEFPKEGPSILRIQQVVRGDSAAYFCASLRGTEETQYFGPGTRLLVL.